The T cell receptor (beta chain) under discussion was sequenced for a study of blood T cell repertoires in COVID-19 (dated by TCRdb to the early 2020s). Background on the whole study: Samples covering the acute and convalescent phases of COVID-19 were provided by collaborators in the United States, Italy and Spain. The prospective study material was composed of cDNA or gDNA derived from T cells, B-cell-depleted T cells, or PBMCs. Deeply sampled blood TCRbeta repertoires from subjects exposed to, actively infected with, or recovered from COVID-19 were included in the dataset. The repertoires were released in a freely available public database intended as a resource for research on the immune response to SARS-CoV-2. Samples were obtained from the ongoing ImmuneRACE study (first 160 participants) and from about 1,300 subjects provided by 6 global collaborators. The sample metadata nearly always contained a de-identified subject ID, COVID-19 status, age in years and sex. HLA class I and class II types, where available, came from metadata supplied by the sample provider rather than from assay-based typing.

The collaborating institutions used their own protocols to collect whole blood in K2EDTA tubes. For TCRbeta analysis, collaborators shipped samples as frozen whole blood, isolated PBMCs, or DNA extracted from either of those sample types. Remarks on this clone: It lacks a known antigen. The sample holds no much larger clone one base away, and base qualities are not on file.

The immunoSEQ Assay, a bias-controlled multiplex PCR, was used to amplify TCRbeta CDR3 regions from genomic DNA. As for the authors' bioinformatics: Within the assay, amplification of reference gene primers was used to estimate how many nucleated cells each sample contained. To quantify the absolute abundance of each unique TCRbeta CDR3 rearrangement, sequence reads were collapsed and filtered. Productive Simpson clonality was computed per sample as the square root of Simpson's diversity index over productive rearrangements. TCRdb stores this immuneACCESS table with in-frame sequences only. Part of the clones is absent; in the studies checked, under half of the shortfall reflects unresolved V genes, and no reason is known for the rest. Clone size and the V and J calls come from that table; the DNA yielded D and trimming. In all, the sample holds about 110,000 clones, and 70% to 85% of those were seen once. The ten biggest clones cover around 14% of the sample.

The research as a whole found: The amount of clinical and demographic metadata varied by source and participant and was provided uncurated.

From the germline V gene (reference sequence), CDR1 is MNHEY and CDR2 is SMNVEV. The V end gives up 5 bases and the J end 1 base, leaving 5 bases in the junction not matched to a gene. Measured from the cysteine to the phenylalanine, the CDR3 is 17 residues long. Left in the record is the CDR3 DNA by itself, 51 bases read in frame from the first base. The sequenced sample was peripheral blood. The receptor was isolated from a woman aged 60-75 years with acute or convalescent COVID-19. Rearrangement joined TRBV27 to TRBJ2-4; 13 junctional bases match TRBD2. The nucleotide sequence reads TGTGCCAGCAGTATGGGACTAGCGGGGTGGGCCAAAAACATTCAGTACTTC. It translates as CASSMGLAGWAKNIQYF.